These 18 T cell receptor beta chains share one sample of origin, sequenced in a study of cytomegalovirus exposure and HLA in healthy donors. With 60 Vbeta and 13 Jbeta primers, the PCR was carried out. The method was immunoSEQ multiplex PCR; TCRdb's version includes in-frame clones alone and lacks a portion of them. The repertoire holds around 150,000 clones, with almost 80% as singletons. Sequencing was performed on PBMCs. The receptors shown here come from a young man in good health and CMV-seropositive.

The chain joins TRBV5-6 to TRBJ2-7, with D possibly TRBD2 on 5 matching bases. The CDR3 totals 12 residues. V was cut by 2 bases and J by 8 bases, with 11 bases left in between. CDR1 and CDR2 from the germline V gene are SGHDT and YYEEEE. CDR3 sequence (DNA): TGTGCCAGCAGCTTCGGGAAGGCTCAGCAGTACTTC. Its translation is CASSFGKAQQYF.

The V call is TRBV6-1, the J call TRBJ2-7, with D uncertain. CDR3 length: 14 residues. V gave up 5 bases and J gave up 6 bases, with 17 bases separating them. Germline V CDR1 and CDR2: MNHNS, SASEGT. DNA of the CDR3: TGTGCCAGCAGTCTTTCGCTTAGTCCCCGCGAGCAGTACTTC. This sequence encodes CASSLSLSPREQYF.

The CDR3 DNA sequence: TGTGCCAGCTCTCCCATTGGGAGGACTAGCGGATACAATGAGCAGTTCTTC. It translates to CASSPIGRTSGYNEQFF. The chain couples TRBV18 to TRBJ2-1; 10 nucleotides align to TRBD2. J was trimmed by 4 bases and V by 6 bases; bases with no gene match: 12. Germline loops: CDR1 KGHSH, CDR2 LQKENI. CDR3 length: 17 residues. Variable domain in full (rest from reference TRBV18 and TRBJ2-1): NAGVMQNPRHLVRRRGQEARLRCSPMKGHSHVYWYRQLPEEGLKFMVYLQKENIIDESGMPKERFSAEFPKEGPSILRIQQVVRGDSAAYFCASSPIGRTSGYNEQFFGPGTRLTVL.

The chain links TRBV5-1 to TRBJ2-3, with TRBD2 matching over 10 bases. CDR1 and CDR2 from the germline V gene are SGHRS and YFSETQ. Unmatched junction bases numbered 4, after V lost 5 bases and J lost 4 bases. The CDR3 is made up of 14 amino acids. The CDR3 bases are TGCGCCAGCAGTACCAGCGGGAGGGCAGATACGCAGTATTTT. It is translated as CASSTSGRADTQYF.

The gene calls are TRBV5-1 and TRBJ2-7, with D maybe TRBD1 (5 bases). CDR1 is SGHRS, CDR2 YFSETQ, per germline. V lost 5 bases and J 5 bases, leaving 11 bases between the germline ends. The CDR3 contains 12 residues. This CDR3 reads CASRMAGNEQYF. CDR3 DNA sequence: TGCGCCAGCAGGATGGCAGGGAACGAGCAGTACTTC.

The chain uses TRBV7-8 and TRBJ1-1; D remains unclear. V gave up 1 base and J gave up 4 bases, with 7 bases separating them. Germline V gives CDR1 SGHVS, CDR2 FQNEAQ. The CDR3 runs to 13 residues. CDR3 bases: TGTGCCAGCAGCTTAGGTATCGGCACTGAAGCTTTCTTT. Residues: CASSLGIGTEAFF. Filled out from reference TRBV7-8 and TRBJ1-1, the complete variable domain reads GAGVSQSPRYKVAKRGQDVALRCDPISGHVSLFWYQQALGQGPEFLTYFQNEAQLDKSGLPSDRFFAERPEGSVSTLKIQRTQQEDSAVYLCASSLGIGTEAFFGQGTRLTVV.

The rearrangement links TRBV12-5 to TRBJ1-1, with 7 positions matching TRBD1. Germline-derived CDR1 and CDR2 are LGHNT and FRNRAP. CDR3 length: 16 residues. Trimming at V came to 1 base and at J to 4 bases, leaving 9 bases not matched to a gene. Here the CDR3 reads CASGLDADRVGTEAFF. As DNA, the CDR3 is TGTGCTAGTGGTTTGGACGCCGACAGGGTAGGCACTGAAGCTTTCTTT.

This clone turned up a few times. The CDR3 region has the DNA TGTGCCAGCAGTTACGGGGACAGGAACACTGAAGCTTTCTTT. Residues: CASSYGDRNTEAFF. V gene TRBV6-5 combines with J gene TRBJ1-1, with 7 bases aligning to TRBD1. V was clipped by 2 bases and J by 1 base; unmatched bases: 1. Germline V CDR1 and CDR2: MNHEY, SVGAGI. The length of the CDR3 is 14 residues.

J is TRBJ2-7 and V is TRBV2; D remains ambiguous. V was cut by 5 bases and J by 3 bases, with 5 bases left in between. The length of the CDR3 is 11 residues. Germline CDR1 and CDR2: SNHLY and FYNNEI. The CDR3, as DNA: TGTGCCAGCAGTTATTACTACGAGCAGTACTTC. Its protein is CASSYYYEQYF.

The genes are TRBV21-1 and TRBJ2-7; the D segment call TRBD1 is taken from the table without a DNA check. TRBV21-1 represents a pseudogene. The CDR3 is 17 amino acids. The CDR3 is CASSTRSSTGRLYEQYF. The CDR3 DNA is TGTGCCAGCAGCACAAGGTCCTCGACAGGCCGCTTATACGAGCAGTACTTC.

V is TRBV29-1 and J is TRBJ2-7, with a possible D match to TRBD1 (6 bases). Trimming took off 5 bases at V and 2 bases at J, with 13 bases between the two ends. This CDR3 comprises 13 residues. Germline CDR1 is SQVTM and CDR2 is ANQGSEA. The CDR3 DNA reads as TGCAGCGTTAGTGGGACAAAGACCTACGAGCAGTACTTC. Translation: CSVSGTKTYEQYF.

The gene calls are TRBV5-5 and TRBJ2-6; the D gene is possibly TRBD1 (5 bases). Trimming took 4 bases from V and 0 from J, leaving 11 bases between them. The germline CDR1 and CDR2 sequences are SGHKS and YYEKEE (reference sequence). The length of the CDR3 is 16 residues. CDR3 nucleotide sequence: TGTGCCAGCAGCCGGACAACAACCTCTGGGGCCAACGTCCTGACTTTC. Translated, it gives CASSRTTTSGANVLTF.

This chain uses TRBV6-4 with TRBJ2-3; a weak D match, TRBD2 (7 bases). The CDR3 runs to 18 residues. The V gene's germline CDR1 is MRHNA and CDR2 SNTAGT. Trimming left V 6 bases short and J 1 base short, with 23 bases between. The CDR3 reads CASRTYVGGPSCTDTQYF. As DNA, the CDR3 is TGTGCCAGCAGGACATACGTGGGGGGGCCGTCCTGCACAGATACGCAGTATTTT.

The V gene is TRBV11-2, the J gene TRBJ1-1, with D tentatively TRBD1 (5 bases). V was clipped by 5 bases and J by 11 bases, with 18 bases between them. The CDR3 length is 13 residues. The V gene's germline CDR1 is SGHAT and CDR2 FQNNGV. The CDR3 bases are TGTGCCAGCAGCCAAGGGGCCGTCATCGGGGCTTTCTTT. This translates into CASSQGAVIGAFF.

The gene calls are TRBV2 and TRBJ2-5, with D maybe TRBD1 (6 bases). The CDR3 is 13 amino acids. The V end was cut by 8 bases, the J end by 5 bases, with 15 bases between. Germline V gene data show CDR1 as SNHLY and CDR2 as FYNNEI. The chain's CDR3 is CASGYREGETQYF. Here the CDR3 DNA reads TGTGCCAGCGGATACAGGGAAGGGGAGACCCAGTACTTC.

This chain connects TRBV11-2 to TRBJ1-1, with TRBD1 matching over 8 bases. The length of the CDR3 is 13 residues. The V gene end was trimmed by 4 bases and the J gene end by 5 bases; junction bases not matched to a gene: 3. Looked up from germline, CDR1 is SGHAT and CDR2 is FQNNGV. The CDR3 DNA follows: TGTGCCAGCAGCTCAGGGGGCGGAACTGAAGCTTTCTTT. Translating gives CASSSGGGTEAFF.

The chain has TRBV19 and TRBJ1-3; 7 bases fit TRBD1. Germline CDR1 reads LNHDA; CDR2 reads SQIVND (reference sequence). Trimming at V came to 4 bases and at J to 4 bases, leaving 10 bases not matched to a gene. The CDR3 covers 16 residues. The CDR3 loop reads CASSTIDRATGNTIYF. DNA of the CDR3: TGTGCCAGTAGTACCATCGACAGGGCGACAGGAAACACCATATATTTT.

This sequence joins TRBV6-5 and TRBJ1-5; unclear D gene. This CDR3 has 14 amino acids. The germline V gene encodes CDR1 MNHEY and CDR2 SVGAGI. V lost 6 bases to trimming and J lost 2 bases, with 11 bases between them. The CDR3 is CASSTTGGNQPQHF. The CDR3 DNA follows: TGTGCCAGCAGCACAACTGGAGGCAATCAGCCCCAGCATTTT.